This TCR beta chain came from a study of T cells in Graves' hyperthyroidism and ophthalmopathy. The ends were cut back, 3 bases at V and 4 bases at J, with 25 bases in the middle. The length of the CDR3 is 19 residues. The germline CDR1 and CDR2 sequences are LNHDA and SQIVND (reference sequence). Regions amplified from RNA transcripts were the TCR beta CDR3 regions. HTBI primers were used for first-round RT-PCR of the TCR CDR3. TCRdb used MiXCR to reprocess the multiplex PCR reads, holding one entry per CDR3 protein. Of about 580,000 distinct CDR3 sequences listed, about 15% were seen once; the top ten hold around 5.4%.

The chain is built from TRBV19 and TRBJ1-5; D perhaps matches TRBD1 (5 bases). This clonotype was sampled from a woman aged 25 to 39 with Graves' hyperthyroidism that later progressed to Graves' ophthalmopathy. The sample consisted of blood. The CDR3 loop is CASSMGKVTRGVLNQPQHF. In DNA form, the CDR3 reads TGTGCCAGTAGTATGGGGAAAGTCACGAGGGGTGTATTGAATCAGCCCCAGCATTTT.